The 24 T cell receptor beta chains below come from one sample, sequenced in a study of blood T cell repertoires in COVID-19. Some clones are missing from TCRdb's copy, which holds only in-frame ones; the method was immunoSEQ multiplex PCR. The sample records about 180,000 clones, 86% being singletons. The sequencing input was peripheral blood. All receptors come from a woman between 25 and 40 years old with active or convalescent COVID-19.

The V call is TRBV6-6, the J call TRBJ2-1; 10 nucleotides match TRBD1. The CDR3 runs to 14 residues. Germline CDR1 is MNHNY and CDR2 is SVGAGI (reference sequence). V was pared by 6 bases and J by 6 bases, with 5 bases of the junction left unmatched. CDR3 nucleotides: TGTGCCAGCAGGACCGGGACAGGGGTCAATGAGCAGTTCTTC. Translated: CASRTGTGVNEQFF.

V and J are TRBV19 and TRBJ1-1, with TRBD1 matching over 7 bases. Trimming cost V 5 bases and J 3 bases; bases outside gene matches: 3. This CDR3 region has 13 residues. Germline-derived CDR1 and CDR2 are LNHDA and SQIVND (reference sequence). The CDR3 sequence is CASSPDRYTEAFF. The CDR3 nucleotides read TGTGCCAGTAGTCCGGACAGGTACACTGAAGCTTTCTTT.

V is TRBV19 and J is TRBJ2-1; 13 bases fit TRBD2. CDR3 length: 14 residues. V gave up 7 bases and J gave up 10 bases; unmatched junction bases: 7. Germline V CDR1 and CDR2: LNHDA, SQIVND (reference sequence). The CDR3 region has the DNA TGTGCCAGTACCCGGACTAGCGGGAGTTGGGAGCAGTTCTTC. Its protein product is CASTRTSGSWEQFF. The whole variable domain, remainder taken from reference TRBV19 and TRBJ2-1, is DGGITQSPKYLFRKEGQNVTLSCEQNLNHDAMYWYRQDPGQGLRLIYYSQIVNDFQKGDIAEGYSVSREKKESFPLTVTSAQKNPTAFYLCASTRTSGSWEQFFGPGTRLTVL.

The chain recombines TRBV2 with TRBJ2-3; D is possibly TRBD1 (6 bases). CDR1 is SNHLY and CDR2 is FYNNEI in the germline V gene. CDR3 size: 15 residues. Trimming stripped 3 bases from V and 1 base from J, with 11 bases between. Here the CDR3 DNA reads TGTGCCAGCAGTGATTGGGGGCGCGGCACAGATACGCAGTATTTT. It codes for CASSDWGRGTDTQYF. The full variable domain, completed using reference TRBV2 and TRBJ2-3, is EPEVTQTPSHQVTQMGQEVILRCVPISNHLYFYWYRQILGQKVEFLVSFYNNEISEKSEIFDDQFSVERPDGSNFTLKIRSTKLEDSAMYFCASSDWGRGTDTQYFGPGTRLTVL.

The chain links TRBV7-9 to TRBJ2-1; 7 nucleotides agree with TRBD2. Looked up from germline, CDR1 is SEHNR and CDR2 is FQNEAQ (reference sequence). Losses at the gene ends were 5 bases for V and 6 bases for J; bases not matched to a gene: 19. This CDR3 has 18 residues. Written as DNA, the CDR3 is TGTGCCAGCAGCCACCCGATGGGACGGGAGGCCCTCGTCAATGAGCAGTTCTTC. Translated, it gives CASSHPMGREALVNEQFF.

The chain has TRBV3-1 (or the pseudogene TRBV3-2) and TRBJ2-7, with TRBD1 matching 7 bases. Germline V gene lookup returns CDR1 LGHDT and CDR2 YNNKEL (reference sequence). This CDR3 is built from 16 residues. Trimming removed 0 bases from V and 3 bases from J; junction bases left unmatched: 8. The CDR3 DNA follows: TGTGCCAGCAGCCAAGAAGGGCGGACAGGCCACTACGAGCAGTACTTC. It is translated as CASSQEGRTGHYEQYF.

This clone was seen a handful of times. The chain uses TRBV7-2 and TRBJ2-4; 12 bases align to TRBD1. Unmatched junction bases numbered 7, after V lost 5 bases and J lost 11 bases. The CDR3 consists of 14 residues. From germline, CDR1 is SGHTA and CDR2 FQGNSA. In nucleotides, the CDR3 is TGTGCCAGCAGCACAGGGACAGGGGGCTTACTTCAGTACTTC. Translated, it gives CASSTGTGGLLQYF.

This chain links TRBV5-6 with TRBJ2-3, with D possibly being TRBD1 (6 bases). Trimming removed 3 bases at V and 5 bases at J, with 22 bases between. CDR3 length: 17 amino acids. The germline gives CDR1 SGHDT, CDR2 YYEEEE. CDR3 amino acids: CASSSRTDLYRQDTQYF. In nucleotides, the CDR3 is TGTGCCAGCAGCTCCCGGACAGATCTTTATAGGCAAGATACGCAGTATTTT.

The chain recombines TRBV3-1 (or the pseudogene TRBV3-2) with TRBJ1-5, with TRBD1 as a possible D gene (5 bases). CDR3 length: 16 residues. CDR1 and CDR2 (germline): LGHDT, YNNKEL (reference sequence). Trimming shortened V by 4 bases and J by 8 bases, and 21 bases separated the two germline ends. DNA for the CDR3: TGTGCCAGCAGCCCCGGTCTTGGGGGGACGGCTGAGCCCCAGCATTTT. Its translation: CASSPGLGGTAEPQHF.

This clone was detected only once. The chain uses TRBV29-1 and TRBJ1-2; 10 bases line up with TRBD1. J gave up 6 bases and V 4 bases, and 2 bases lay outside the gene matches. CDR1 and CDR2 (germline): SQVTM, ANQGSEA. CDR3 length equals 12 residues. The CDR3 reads CSVAGQGNGYTF. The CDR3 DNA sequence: TGCAGCGTTGCGGGACAGGGGAATGGCTACACCTTC.

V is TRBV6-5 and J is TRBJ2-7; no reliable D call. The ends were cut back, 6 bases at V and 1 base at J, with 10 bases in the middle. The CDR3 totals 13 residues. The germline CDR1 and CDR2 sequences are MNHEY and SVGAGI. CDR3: CASSGGRSYEQYF. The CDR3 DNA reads TGTGCCAGCAGCGGTGGTCGGTCCTACGAGCAGTACTTC.

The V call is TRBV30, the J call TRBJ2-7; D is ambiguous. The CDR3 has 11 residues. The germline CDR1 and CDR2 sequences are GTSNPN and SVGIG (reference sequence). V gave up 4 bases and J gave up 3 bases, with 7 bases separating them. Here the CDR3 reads CAWNPGYEQYF. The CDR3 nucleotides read TGTGCCTGGAATCCGGGCTACGAGCAGTACTTC. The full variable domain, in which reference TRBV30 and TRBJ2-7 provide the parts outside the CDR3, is SQTIHQWPATLVQPVGSPLSLECTVEGTSNPNLYWYRQAAGRGLQLLFYSVGIGQISSEVPQNLSASRPQDRQFILSSKKLLLSDSGFYLCAWNPGYEQYFGPGTRLTVT.

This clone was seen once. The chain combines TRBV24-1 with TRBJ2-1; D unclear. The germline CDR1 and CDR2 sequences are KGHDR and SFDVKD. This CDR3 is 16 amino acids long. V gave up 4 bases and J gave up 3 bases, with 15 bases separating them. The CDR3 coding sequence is TGTGCCACCAGTGAGGTTCGGAGCACGGGCTACAATGAGCAGTTCTTC. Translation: CATSEVRSTGYNEQFF.

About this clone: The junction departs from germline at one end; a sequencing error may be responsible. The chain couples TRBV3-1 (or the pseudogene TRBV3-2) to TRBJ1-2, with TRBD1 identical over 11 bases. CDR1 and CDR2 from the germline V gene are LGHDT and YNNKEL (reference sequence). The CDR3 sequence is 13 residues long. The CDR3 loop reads CASSQDPGDRGDF. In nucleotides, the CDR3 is TGTGCCAGCAGCCAAGATCCAGGGGACAGGGGGGACTTC.

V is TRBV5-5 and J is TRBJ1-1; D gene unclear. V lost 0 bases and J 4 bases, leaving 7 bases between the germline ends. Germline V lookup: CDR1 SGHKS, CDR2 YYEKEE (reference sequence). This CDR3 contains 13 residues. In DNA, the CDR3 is TGTGCCAGCAGCTTGGGACAATTCACTGAAGCTTTCTTT. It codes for CASSLGQFTEAFF.

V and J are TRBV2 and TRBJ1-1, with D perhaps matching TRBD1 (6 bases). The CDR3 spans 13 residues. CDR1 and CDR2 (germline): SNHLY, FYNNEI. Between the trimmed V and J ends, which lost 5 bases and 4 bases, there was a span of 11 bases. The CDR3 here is CASSLQGITEAFF. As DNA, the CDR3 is TGTGCCAGCAGTCTACAGGGTATCACTGAAGCTTTCTTT.

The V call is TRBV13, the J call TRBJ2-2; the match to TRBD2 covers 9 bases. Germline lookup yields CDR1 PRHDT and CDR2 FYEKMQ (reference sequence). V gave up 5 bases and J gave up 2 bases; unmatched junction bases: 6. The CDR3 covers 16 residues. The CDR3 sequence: CASSDPSGVNTGELFF. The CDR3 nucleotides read TGTGCCAGCAGCGACCCTAGCGGGGTCAACACCGGGGAGCTGTTTTTT.

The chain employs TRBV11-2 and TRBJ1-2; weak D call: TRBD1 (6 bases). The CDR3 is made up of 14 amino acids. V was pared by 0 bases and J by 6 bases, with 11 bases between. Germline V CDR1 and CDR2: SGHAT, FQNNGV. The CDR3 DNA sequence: TGTGCCAGCAGCTTAGATGTGGGGGCGGATGGCTACACCTTC. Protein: CASSLDVGADGYTF.

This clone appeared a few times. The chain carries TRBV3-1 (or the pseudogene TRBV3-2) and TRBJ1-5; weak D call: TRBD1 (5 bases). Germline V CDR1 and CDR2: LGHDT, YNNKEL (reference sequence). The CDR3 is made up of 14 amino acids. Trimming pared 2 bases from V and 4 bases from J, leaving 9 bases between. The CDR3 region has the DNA TGTGCCAGCAGCCAATCCGGGGGGAATCAGCCCCAGCATTTT. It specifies CASSQSGGNQPQHF.

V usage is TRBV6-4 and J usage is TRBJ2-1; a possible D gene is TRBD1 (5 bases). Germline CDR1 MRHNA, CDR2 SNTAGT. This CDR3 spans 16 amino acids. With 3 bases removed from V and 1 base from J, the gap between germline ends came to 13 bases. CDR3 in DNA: TGTGCCAGCAGTGAACAACAGGTGTGGTCCTACAATGAGCAGTTCTTC. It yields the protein CASSEQQVWSYNEQFF.

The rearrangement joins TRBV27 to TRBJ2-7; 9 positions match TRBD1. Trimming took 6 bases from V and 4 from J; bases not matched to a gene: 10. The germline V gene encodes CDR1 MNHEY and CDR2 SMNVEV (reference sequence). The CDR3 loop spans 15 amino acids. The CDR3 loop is CASRGGGQGLYEQYF. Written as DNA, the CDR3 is TGTGCCAGCAGAGGAGGGGGACAGGGATTGTACGAGCAGTACTTC.

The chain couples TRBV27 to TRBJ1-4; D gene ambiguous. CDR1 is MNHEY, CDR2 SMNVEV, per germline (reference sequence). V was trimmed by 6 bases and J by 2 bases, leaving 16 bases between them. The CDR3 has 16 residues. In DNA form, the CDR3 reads TGTGCCAGCAGCCTCAAGGGAGGCCTGACTAATGAAAAACTGTTTTTT. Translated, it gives CASSLKGGLTNEKLFF.

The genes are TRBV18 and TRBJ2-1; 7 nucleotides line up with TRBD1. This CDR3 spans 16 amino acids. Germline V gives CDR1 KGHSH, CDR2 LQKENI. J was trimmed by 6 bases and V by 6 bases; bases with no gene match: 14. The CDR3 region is CASSRGLAEGANEQFF. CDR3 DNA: TGTGCCAGCTCCCGGGGTCTCGCCGAGGGGGCCAATGAGCAGTTCTTC.

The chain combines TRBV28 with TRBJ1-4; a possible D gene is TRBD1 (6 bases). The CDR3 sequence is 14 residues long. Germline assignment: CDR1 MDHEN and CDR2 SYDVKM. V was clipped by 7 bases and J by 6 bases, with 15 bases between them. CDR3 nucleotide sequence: TGTGCCAGCAATAACAGGGCAGGGTATGAAAAACTGTTTTTT. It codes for CASNNRAGYEKLFF.